These T cell receptor beta chains were read from a single sample in a study of metastatic and nonmetastatic thyroid tumors. TCRdb recomputed clones from the PCR reads via MiXCR. Here the sample spans around 30,000 clones, roughly 13% being singletons. The specimen sequenced was blood. All receptors derive from a female donor with papillary thyroid cancer or a benign thyroid nodule (not recorded which). Some clones in this sample may be carry-over from other donors' samples. The CDR3 runs from the conserved cysteine through the conserved F or W. Fields, in order: D gene, V gene, J gene, clone size, CDR3 protein, CDR3 DNA. A D gene is named only where the DNA matches it firmly. The size entry is marked missing in some rows and otherwise reads once, few, many or a size class.

d_gene: .; v_gene: TRBV7-3; j_gene: TRBJ2-5; abundance: many; CDR3aa: CASSLGGGKETQYF; CDR3nt: TGTGCCAGCAGCTTAGGCGGCGGGAAAGAGACCCAGTACTTC
d_gene: .; v_gene: TRBV30; j_gene: TRBJ1-1; abundance: .; CDR3aa: CVCKKVPNTEAFF; CDR3nt: TGTGTCTGTAAGAAGGTTCCGAACACTGAAGCTTTCTTT
d_gene: .; v_gene: TRBV27; j_gene: TRBJ2-3; abundance: many; CDR3aa: CASRERGDTQYF; CDR3nt: TGTGCCAGCAGGGAGAGAGGAGATACGCAGTATTTT
d_gene: TRBD1; v_gene: TRBV4-2; j_gene: TRBJ1-3; abundance: many; CDR3aa: CASSPSWAGGDFSGNTIYF; CDR3nt: TGTGCCAGCAGCCCCAGCTGGGCAGGGGGGGACTTCTCTGGAAACACCATATATTTT
d_gene: TRBD1; v_gene: TRBV9; j_gene: TRBJ1-2; abundance: medium-sized; CDR3aa: CASSAGTALQVDYGYTF; CDR3nt: TGTGCCAGCAGCGCAGGGACAGCTCTACAGGTTGACTATGGCTACACCTTC
d_gene: .; v_gene: TRBV11-3; j_gene: TRBJ2-2; abundance: medium-sized; CDR3aa: CASSQTWELGTGELFF; CDR3nt: TGTGCCAGCAGCCAGACGTGGGAGTTGGGCACCGGGGAGCTGTTTTTT
d_gene: .; v_gene: TRBV4-1; j_gene: TRBJ2-1; abundance: .; CDR3aa: CASSQSQRDGNYNEQFF; CDR3nt: TGCGCCAGCAGCCAGTCCCAGCGTGATGGAAATTACAATGAGCAGTTCTTC
d_gene: TRBD1; v_gene: TRBV20-1; j_gene: TRBJ1-3; abundance: .; CDR3aa: CSPRGTGSDTIYF; CDR3nt: TGCAGTCCTCGCGGGACAGGGTCAGACACCATATATTTT
d_gene: TRBD1; v_gene: TRBV7-2; j_gene: TRBJ1-2; abundance: many; CDR3aa: CASSFEGAGGYTF; CDR3nt: TGTGCCAGCAGCTTTGAGGGGGCGGGTGGCTACACCTTC
d_gene: .; v_gene: TRBV5-1; j_gene: TRBJ2-7; abundance: many; CDR3aa: CASSLGIGNGEQCF; CDR3nt: TGCGCCAGCAGCTTGGGTATAGGAAATGGCGAGCAGTGCTTC
d_gene: .; v_gene: TRBV19; j_gene: TRBJ2-2; abundance: .; CDR3aa: CATRPGDTGELFF; CDR3nt: TGTGCCACCCGGCCCGGGGACACCGGGGAGCTGTTTTTT
d_gene: .; v_gene: TRBV20-1; j_gene: TRBJ2-1; abundance: many; CDR3aa: CSARMSTANEQFF; CDR3nt: TGCAGTGCTAGAATGAGCACGGCGAATGAGCAGTTCTTC
d_gene: .; v_gene: TRBV20-1; j_gene: TRBJ2-2; abundance: many; CDR3aa: CSATVAGELFF; CDR3nt: TGCAGTGCTACTGTGGCCGGGGAGCTGTTTTTT
d_gene: TRBD1; v_gene: TRBV5-4; j_gene: TRBJ1-4; abundance: many; CDR3aa: CASSLAGQGNEKLFF; CDR3nt: TGTGCCAGCAGCTTGGCGGGACAGGGAAATGAAAAACTGTTTTTT
d_gene: TRBD1; v_gene: TRBV28; j_gene: TRBJ1-2; abundance: many; CDR3aa: CASSSGTGLIYGYTF; CDR3nt: TGTGCCAGCAGTTCTGGGACAGGGCTTATCTATGGCTACACCTTC
d_gene: .; v_gene: TRBV7-2; j_gene: TRBJ2-3; abundance: many; CDR3aa: CASSFAMTDTQYF; CDR3nt: TGTGCCAGCAGCTTTGCGATGACAGATACGCAGTATTTT
d_gene: .; v_gene: TRBV27; j_gene: TRBJ1-1; abundance: .; CDR3aa: CASSLVSLNTEAFF; CDR3nt: TGTGCCAGCAGTTTAGTCAGTTTGAACACTGAAGCTTTCTTT
d_gene: TRBD2; v_gene: TRBV4-3; j_gene: TRBJ2-1; abundance: many; CDR3aa: CASSQDGGGSFIYNEQFF; CDR3nt: TGCGCCAGCAGCCAAGATGGTGGCGGGAGTTTTATCTACAATGAGCAGTTCTTC
d_gene: .; v_gene: TRBV2; j_gene: TRBJ1-6; abundance: medium-sized; CDR3aa: CASIKSGTPDGSYNSPLHF; CDR3nt: TGTGCCAGCATTAAATCCGGGACTCCAGACGGCTCCTATAATTCACCCCTCCACTTT
d_gene: .; v_gene: TRBV7-9; j_gene: TRBJ2-2; abundance: many; CDR3aa: CASSLGGVRGEELFF; CDR3nt: TGTGCCAGCAGCTTAGGTGGTGTGAGGGGTGAGGAGCTGTTTTTT
d_gene: TRBD1; v_gene: TRBV7-9; j_gene: TRBJ2-7; abundance: many; CDR3aa: CASSPDRGLPYEQYF; CDR3nt: TGTGCCAGCAGCCCAGACAGGGGGCTCCCCTACGAGCAGTACTTC
d_gene: TRBD1; v_gene: TRBV19; j_gene: TRBJ2-3; abundance: many; CDR3aa: CASSPGTGDEAQYF; CDR3nt: TGTGCCAGTAGTCCCGGGACAGGGGATGAGGCGCAGTATTTT
d_gene: .; v_gene: TRBV11-2; j_gene: TRBJ1-2; abundance: .; CDR3aa: CASSPNPANYGYTF; CDR3nt: TGTGCCAGCAGCCCCAATCCAGCTAACTATGGCTACACCTTC
d_gene: .; v_gene: TRBV3-1; j_gene: TRBJ2-1; abundance: many; CDR3aa: CASSPPGGIYNEQFF; CDR3nt: TGTGCCAGCAGCCCGCCTGGCGGGATCTACAATGAGCAGTTCTTC
d_gene: .; v_gene: TRBV15; j_gene: TRBJ1-1; abundance: many; CDR3aa: CATSRETGMNTEAFF; CDR3nt: TGTGCCACCAGCAGGGAAACGGGCATGAACACCGAAGCTTTCTTT
d_gene: TRBD1; v_gene: TRBV18; j_gene: TRBJ2-7; abundance: .; CDR3aa: CASSPPGTGAVYEQYF; CDR3nt: TGTGCCAGCTCACCACCGGGGACAGGGGCCGTCTACGAGCAGTACTTC
d_gene: .; v_gene: TRBV5-6; j_gene: TRBJ2-3; abundance: few; CDR3aa: CASSLGQRTDTQYF; CDR3nt: TGTGCCAGCAGCTTGGGTCAGCGCACAGATACGCAGTATTTT